The source of this T cell receptor beta chain is a study of blood T cell repertoires in COVID-19. Per the germline V gene, CDR1 is LNHDA and CDR2 is SQIVND (reference sequence). V was pared by 3 bases and J by 4 bases, with 4 bases of the junction left unmatched. The length of the CDR3 is 14 residues. Data came from immunoSEQ multiplex PCR; TCRdb stores just in-frame clones and leaves some out. The sample contains hundreds of thousands of clones, around 89% of which appear only once. The chain couples TRBV19 to TRBJ2-7; 9 bases align to TRBD1. The sample consisted of PBMCs or T cells enriched from blood (not recorded which). The receptor was isolated from a man aged 30 to 45 who had recovered from COVID-19. The CDR3 loop is CASSMGQGLYEQYF. DNA of the CDR3: TGTGCCAGTAGTATGGGACAGGGATTATACGAGCAGTACTTC. The full variable domain, completed using reference TRBV19 and TRBJ2-7, is DGGITQSPKYLFRKEGQNVTLSCEQNLNHDAMYWYRQDPGQGLRLIYYSQIVNDFQKGDIAEGYSVSREKKESFPLTVTSAQKNPTAFYLCASSMGQGLYEQYFGPGTRLTVT.